The rows below give T cell receptor beta chains drawn from one sample of a study of hypomethylating agent response in myelodysplastic syndrome. The table came from immunoSEQ multiplex PCR; TCRdb's copy has only in-frame clones and leaves some out. The sample comprises 10,000 to 11,000 clones, about 83% of which are singletons, and about 4% rests with the top ten. Sequences were derived from bone marrow, sampled before or after starting hypomethylating agent treatment for myelodysplastic syndrome (not recorded which). The receptors originated from a human donor with myelodysplastic syndrome. CDR3s include the opening cysteine and the closing phenylalanine or tryptophan. The order of the fields is J gene, D gene, V gene, clone size, CDR3 protein, CDR3 DNA. The D gene is left open where the match is weak. The size field is filled for only some rows; it gives once, few, many or a size class.

TRBJ1-1,-,TRBV9,-,CASSVGGATNTEAFF,TGTGCCAGCAGCGTAGGAGGGGCAACTAACACTGAAGCTTTCTTT
TRBJ2-2,-,TRBV30,-,CAWRRRRLNTGELFF,TGTGCCTGGAGAAGGCGTCGGCTGAACACCGGGGAGCTGTTTTTT
TRBJ2-4,-,TRBV4-1,-,CASSQATLLTGNKNIQYF,TGCGCCAGCAGCCAAGCCACTCTACTCACAGGGAACAAAAACATTCAGTACTTC
TRBJ1-4,-,TRBV7-9,few,CASSLERFATNEKLFF,TGTGCCAGCAGCCTCGAGAGGTTTGCAACTAATGAAAAACTGTTTTTT
TRBJ1-1,-,TRBV18,few,CASSPGMNTEAFF,TGTGCCAGCTCACCAGGGATGAACACTGAAGCTTTCTTT
TRBJ1-5,-,TRBV19,-,CASSIDPQNQPQHF,TGTGCCAGTAGTATAGATCCCCAAAATCAGCCCCAGCATTTT
TRBJ2-7,-,TRBV21-1,once,CASSRRTGEGSGRAPYYYEQYF,TGTGCCAGCAGCCGGCGGACAGGGGAGGGTAGCGGGAGGGCCCCCTACTACTACGAGCAGTACTTC
TRBJ1-1,-,TRBV5-1,once,CASRNPSDTEAFF,TGCGCCAGCAGAAACCCATCCGACACTGAAGCTTTCTTT
TRBJ1-5,-,TRBV4-1,few,CASSQGDGGSNQPQHF,TGCGCCAGCAGCCAAGGCGACGGGGGATCAAATCAGCCCCAGCATTTT
TRBJ1-6,-,TRBV9,few,CASSLQGLDSPLHF,TGTGCCAGCAGCCTCCAAGGGCTTGATTCACCCCTCCACTTT
TRBJ2-7,-,TRBV2,-,CASSEPPGYEQYF,TGTGCCAGCAGTGAACCGCCAGGCTACGAGCAGTACTTC
TRBJ2-1,TRBD2,TRBV27,-,CASSLSGTSAYNEQFF,TGTGCCAGCAGTTTATCGGGGACTAGTGCCTACAATGAGCAGTTCTTC
TRBJ2-3,-,TRBV21-1,-,CASRILRDHSGSDTQYF,TGTGCCAGCAGGATCCTCCGGGACCACAGTGGCTCAGATACGCAGTATTTT
TRBJ2-2,-,TRBV5-6,-,CASSLGAHYTGELFF,TGTGCCAGCAGCTTGGGGGCCCATTACACCGGGGAGCTGTTTTTT
TRBJ2-3,TRBD2,TRBV4-1,-,CASSQARTGLAGGPDTQYF,TGCGCCAGCAGCCAGGCACGGACAGGTCTAGCGGGAGGGCCAGATACGCAGTATTTT
TRBJ1-2,TRBD1,TRBV5-1,few,CASSLDRGDYGYTF,TGCGCCAGCAGCTTGGACAGGGGCGACTATGGCTACACCTTC
TRBJ2-2,-,TRBV9,-,CASSVGRGTGELFF,TGTGCCAGCAGCGTCGGACGTGGGACCGGGGAGCTGTTTTTT
TRBJ2-1,-,TRBV5-4,-,CASSPSSYNEQFF,TGTGCCAGCAGCCCGAGCTCCTACAATGAGCAGTTCTTC
TRBJ1-2,TRBD1,TRBV18,-,CASSATGTGENYGYTF,TGTGCCAGCTCAGCGACCGGGACAGGGGAAAACTATGGCTACACCTTC
TRBJ1-4,-,TRBV9,once,CASSVTPGSEKLFF,TGTGCCAGCAGCGTAACCCCCGGAAGTGAAAAACTGTTTTTT
TRBJ1-6,TRBD1,TRBV7-9,-,CASTRTGGVNSPLHF,TGTGCCAGCACCCGGACAGGGGGAGTTAATTCACCCCTCCACTTT
TRBJ2-1,-,TRBV27,-,CASSFRANEQFF,TGTGCCAGCAGTTTTCGGGCGAATGAGCAGTTCTTC
TRBJ1-6,TRBD1,TRBV6-5,-,CASSYSIQGGSPLHF,TGTGCCAGCAGTTACTCGATACAGGGGGGTTCACCCCTCCACTTT
TRBJ2-7,TRBD1,TRBV5-6,few,CASSSRDRPSVEQYF,TGTGCCAGCAGCTCCCGGGACAGGCCCTCGGTCGAGCAGTACTTC
TRBJ1-2,TRBD1,TRBV5-4,-,CASNLDRGYGYTF,TGTGCCAGCAATCTGGACAGGGGCTATGGCTACACCTTC
TRBJ1-3,-,TRBV4-2,-,CASSQDRGGDTSGNTIYF,TGTGCCAGCAGCCAAGATAGGGGGGGGGACACCTCTGGAAACACCATATATTTT
TRBJ1-5,-,TRBV6-1,once,CASRLQPVGNQPQHF,TGTGCCAGCAGGTTACAGCCAGTGGGCAATCAGCCCCAGCATTTT
TRBJ2-5,TRBD2,TRBV5-8,-,CASAFQLPSGEETQYF,TGTGCCAGCGCCTTTCAGCTGCCCAGCGGGGAAGAGACCCAGTACTTC
TRBJ2-1,TRBD1,TRBV11-2,-,CASSLSRDRVPNEQFF,TGTGCCAGCAGCTTATCCCGGGACAGGGTGCCCAATGAGCAGTTCTTC
TRBJ2-1,TRBD1,TRBV7-2,-,CASSLAPRTGNLFF,TGTGCCAGCAGCTTAGCCCCGCGGACAGGGAACCTGTTCTTC
TRBJ2-7,-,TRBV5-4,-,CASSLSPGAKQYF,TGTGCCAGCAGCCTATCCCCTGGGGCCAAGCAGTACTTC